Listed below are T cell receptor beta chains from one sample, sequenced in a study of T-cell reconstitution after alpha-beta-depleted transplantation in children. From the PCR reads, TCRdb called clonotypes with MiXCR, one entry per CDR3 protein. The sample yields some 520,000 distinct CDR3 sequences, approximately 32% seen once. The sequencing used PBMCs from the stem cell graft donor, collected from the stem cell graft. These receptors all come from a human donor who donated a stem cell graft to a child with aplastic anemia. Each CDR3 is given with its conserved first and last residue. Each record gives: J gene, D gene, V gene, clone size, CDR3 protein, CDR3 DNA. A D gene is named only where the DNA matches it firmly. Not all rows give a size; the values are once, few, many and, for expanded clones, a class.

j_call: TRBJ2-1; d_call: TRBD2; v_call: TRBV11-2; clone_size: few; cdr3_aa: CASSLGTSGRISYNEQFF; cdr3_nt: TGTGCCAGCAGCCTTGGGACTAGCGGGAGGATCTCCTACAATGAGCAGTTCTTC
j_call: TRBJ2-1; d_call: TRBD2; v_call: TRBV15; clone_size: -; cdr3_aa: CATTTTSVHEQFF; cdr3_nt: TGTGCCACCACCACTACTAGCGTGCATGAGCAGTTCTTC
j_call: TRBJ2-5; d_call: TRBD1; v_call: TRBV7-6; clone_size: -; cdr3_aa: CASSFGTGASQETQYF; cdr3_nt: TGTGCCAGCAGCTTTGGGACAGGGGCTTCACAAGAGACCCAGTACTTC
j_call: TRBJ1-2; d_call: -; v_call: TRBV5-1; clone_size: few; cdr3_aa: CASSLSESYGYTF; cdr3_nt: TGCGCCAGCAGCTTGTCGGAAAGTTATGGCTACACCTTC
j_call: TRBJ2-2; d_call: TRBD2; v_call: TRBV7-9; clone_size: -; cdr3_aa: CASTQAGEYTGELFF; cdr3_nt: TGTGCCAGCACCCAAGCGGGAGAATACACCGGGGAGCTGTTTTTT
j_call: TRBJ1-3; d_call: -; v_call: TRBV6-5; clone_size: few; cdr3_aa: CASSYFARAGAGNTIYF; cdr3_nt: TGTGCCAGCAGTTACTTCGCCCGAGCAGGGGCTGGAAACACCATATATTTT
j_call: TRBJ2-1; d_call: TRBD2; v_call: TRBV7-2; clone_size: -; cdr3_aa: CASSSNSGLAGGEQFF; cdr3_nt: TGTGCCAGCAGCTCCAATTCGGGACTAGCGGGAGGTGAGCAGTTCTTC
j_call: TRBJ2-1; d_call: TRBD2; v_call: TRBV7-9; clone_size: -; cdr3_aa: CASSSIAGGGGIEQFF; cdr3_nt: TGTGCCAGCAGCTCTATAGCGGGAGGTGGAGGTATTGAGCAGTTCTTC
j_call: TRBJ2-5; d_call: -; v_call: TRBV29-1; clone_size: -; cdr3_aa: CSVGGGGTQETQYF; cdr3_nt: TGCAGCGTTGGGGGCGGAGGTACCCAAGAGACCCAGTACTTC
j_call: TRBJ1-2; d_call: TRBD1; v_call: TRBV12-3/TRBV12-4; clone_size: few; cdr3_aa: CASSLRGRTGGRGYTF; cdr3_nt: TGTGCCAGCAGTTTAAGGGGGAGGACAGGGGGGAGAGGCTACACCTTC
j_call: TRBJ1-4; d_call: -; v_call: TRBV9; clone_size: few; cdr3_aa: CASSLDSGGQRNEKLFF; cdr3_nt: TGTGCCAGCAGCTTAGATTCGGGGGGTCAGAGAAATGAAAAACTGTTTTTT
j_call: TRBJ2-3; d_call: TRBD2; v_call: TRBV6-1; clone_size: -; cdr3_aa: CASSRGLAESTDTQYF; cdr3_nt: TGTGCCAGCAGTCGCGGACTAGCGGAAAGCACAGATACGCAGTATTTT
j_call: TRBJ1-1; d_call: TRBD1; v_call: TRBV5-1; clone_size: once; cdr3_aa: CASSLAGGTGMNTEAFF; cdr3_nt: TGCGCCAGCAGCTTGGCCGGTGGGACAGGGATGAACACTGAAGCTTTCTTT
j_call: TRBJ2-2; d_call: -; v_call: TRBV28; clone_size: -; cdr3_aa: CASSPLQVPGELFF; cdr3_nt: TGTGCCAGCAGTCCACTCCAAGTCCCCGGGGAGCTGTTTTTT
j_call: TRBJ2-1; d_call: TRBD2; v_call: TRBV4-3; clone_size: -; cdr3_aa: CASSQNPAGVRDEQFF; cdr3_nt: TGCGCCAGCAGCCAGAACCCAGCGGGAGTTAGGGATGAGCAGTTCTTC
j_call: TRBJ1-5; d_call: -; v_call: TRBV21-1; clone_size: -; cdr3_aa: CASSGRTDSNQPQHF; cdr3_nt: TGTGCCAGCAGCGGTCGGACGGACAGCAATCAGCCCCAGCATTTT
j_call: TRBJ2-1; d_call: TRBD2; v_call: TRBV11-2; clone_size: -; cdr3_aa: CASSSTSGSFHEQFF; cdr3_nt: TGTGCCAGCAGCTCGACTAGCGGGAGTTTCCATGAGCAGTTCTTC
j_call: TRBJ1-2; d_call: -; v_call: TRBV7-2; clone_size: -; cdr3_aa: CASSLDQGDYGYTF; cdr3_nt: TGTGCCAGCAGCTTAGACCAGGGTGACTATGGCTACACCTTC
j_call: TRBJ2-1; d_call: TRBD2; v_call: TRBV18; clone_size: -; cdr3_aa: CASSPTGGTSNEQFF; cdr3_nt: TGTGCCAGCTCACCGACAGGAGGGACTAGCAATGAGCAGTTCTTC
j_call: TRBJ2-1; d_call: TRBD2; v_call: TRBV24-1; clone_size: few; cdr3_aa: CATSDSTSGRARNEQFF; cdr3_nt: TGTGCCACCAGTGATTCGACTAGCGGGAGGGCTCGCAATGAGCAGTTCTTC
j_call: TRBJ2-5; d_call: -; v_call: TRBV15; clone_size: -; cdr3_aa: CATSSETFQETQYF; cdr3_nt: TGTGCCACCAGCAGTGAGACATTCCAAGAGACCCAGTACTTC
j_call: TRBJ2-1; d_call: TRBD1; v_call: TRBV25-1; clone_size: once; cdr3_aa: CASSEPGGDEQFF; cdr3_nt: TGTGCCAGCAGTGAACCAGGGGGAGATGAGCAGTTCTTC
j_call: TRBJ1-4; d_call: -; v_call: TRBV7-2; clone_size: -; cdr3_aa: CASSLDTGARRSKLFF; cdr3_nt: TGTGCCAGCAGCTTAGATACGGGGGCTAGGCGGTCGAAACTGTTTTTT
j_call: TRBJ2-1; d_call: -; v_call: TRBV5-1; clone_size: -; cdr3_aa: CASSLESSYNEQFF; cdr3_nt: TGCGCCAGCAGCTTGGAGAGCTCCTACAATGAGCAGTTCTTC
j_call: TRBJ1-1; d_call: -; v_call: TRBV16; clone_size: -; cdr3_aa: CASSPLTGARTEAFF; cdr3_nt: TGTGCCAGCAGCCCCCTAACGGGGGCGCGGACTGAAGCTTTCTTT
j_call: TRBJ2-3; d_call: TRBD2; v_call: TRBV20-1; clone_size: -; cdr3_aa: CSAEGGFSGLTDTQYF; cdr3_nt: TGCAGTGCTGAGGGCGGGTTTAGCGGGCTCACAGATACGCAGTATTTT
j_call: TRBJ1-3; d_call: -; v_call: TRBV12-3/TRBV12-4; clone_size: -; cdr3_aa: CASSLQVSDTIYF; cdr3_nt: TGTGCCAGCAGCCTCCAGGTCAGCGACACCATATATTTT